The 17 T cell receptor beta chains presented below share a single source sample, sequenced in a study of blood T cell repertoires in COVID-19. The table came from immunoSEQ multiplex PCR; TCRdb's copy has only in-frame clones and leaves some out. The table lists over 200,000 clones, roughly 84% of them singletons. The sample was PBMCs or T cells enriched from blood (not recorded which). The receptors shown here come from a middle-aged woman who had recovered from COVID-19.

This chain links TRBV19 with TRBJ2-5, with D perhaps TRBD1 (6 bases). The CDR3 contains 15 residues. Germline V gives CDR1 LNHDA, CDR2 SQIVND (reference sequence). The germline V and J ends were trimmed by 5 bases and 2 bases, with 15 bases remaining between them. This chain's CDR3 is CASSPTGGRQETQYF. The CDR3 DNA reads TGTGCCAGTAGTCCCACTGGGGGCCGGCAAGAGACCCAGTACTTC.

This clone was counted once. V is TRBV19 and J is TRBJ1-2; TRBD1 matches at 10 bases. CDR1 and CDR2 (germline): LNHDA, SQIVND (reference sequence). J lost 7 bases, V lost 1 base, and 3 bases had no gene match. The CDR3 is 14 amino acids. The CDR3 sequence: CASSIAGTGVGYTF. The CDR3 DNA reads TGTGCCAGTAGTATAGCCGGGACAGGGGTTGGCTACACCTTC. The complete variable domain, with remaining parts taken from reference TRBV19 and TRBJ1-2, reads DGGITQSPKYLFRKEGQNVTLSCEQNLNHDAMYWYRQDPGQGLRLIYYSQIVNDFQKGDIAEGYSVSREKKESFPLTVTSAQKNPTAFYLCASSIAGTGVGYTFGSGTRLTVV.

This clone was detected once. CDR3 in amino acids: CASSFGTGGYGYTF. The CDR3 DNA reads TGCGCCAGCAGCTTCGGGACAGGAGGCTATGGCTACACCTTC. The chain recombines TRBV5-1 with TRBJ1-2, with 8 bases matching TRBD1. Germline V CDR1 and CDR2: SGHRS, YFSETQ. V dropped 2 bases and J dropped 4; count of bases not matched to a gene: 4. There are 14 residues in the CDR3. The entire variable domain, with the rest obtained from reference TRBV5-1 and TRBJ1-2, is as follows: KAGVTQTPRYLIKTRGQQVTLSCSPISGHRSVSWYQQTPGQGLQFLFEYFSETQRNKGNFPGRFSGRQFSNSRSEMNVSTLELGDSALYLCASSFGTGGYGYTFGSGTRLTVV.

The chain is built from TRBV18 and TRBJ2-5, with TRBD1 as a possible D gene (5 bases). The germline gives CDR1 KGHSH, CDR2 LQKENI. The V and J ends lost 3 bases and 0 bases respectively, with 11 bases between them. The CDR3 runs 15 residues. The CDR3, as DNA: TGTGCCAGCTCACCGTGGATCAGGGACCAAGAGACCCAGTACTTC. This gives the protein CASSPWIRDQETQYF.

The chain couples TRBV28 to TRBJ1-5; D may be TRBD1 (5 bases). Trimming cost V 5 bases and J 6 bases, with 17 bases left between them. The length of the CDR3 is 15 residues. Germline CDR1 is MDHEN and CDR2 is SYDVKM. The CDR3 reads CASSPDLGLGQPQHF. The CDR3 DNA sequence: TGTGCCAGCAGTCCCGATCTGGGGCTGGGTCAGCCCCAGCATTTT.

This chain uses TRBV30 with TRBJ1-1; no reliable D call. V shed 0 bases and J shed 5 bases, with 13 bases lying between them. Germline CDR1 and CDR2: GTSNPN and SVGIG (reference sequence). The CDR3 is 14 amino acids. DNA of the CDR3: TGTGCCTGGAGTGTAGGACTGCAAGATACTGAAGCTTTCTTT. It specifies CAWSVGLQDTEAFF.

The V call is TRBV21-1, the J call TRBJ2-7; TRBD2 reflects the table's D call only, with no check against the DNA. TRBV21-1 is given as a pseudogene. This CDR3 contains 13 residues. CDR3 coding DNA: TGTGCCAGCAGGACTAGCGGGAGGTGCGAGCAGTACTTC. Residues: CASRTSGRCEQYF.

This chain joins TRBV5-4 and TRBJ1-2; D is ambiguous. With 1 base removed from V and 1 base from J, the gap between germline ends came to 8 bases. The CDR3 has 14 residues. Germline V gene lookup returns CDR1 SGHNT and CDR2 YYREEE (reference sequence). CDR3 DNA sequence: TGTGCCAGCAGCTTGCTGTTAGTTAACTATGGCTACACCTTC. This sequence encodes CASSLLLVNYGYTF.

This clone was found once. V is TRBV4-1 and J is TRBJ2-4, with D maybe TRBD2 (6 bases). Between the trimmed V and J ends, which lost 1 base and 7 bases, there was a span of 11 bases. Per germline, CDR1 MGHRA and CDR2 YSYEKL. There are 14 residues in the CDR3. The CDR3 DNA sequence: TGCGCCAGCAGCCAAGTAGGGAGGCGTAACATTCAGTACTTC. Protein: CASSQVGRRNIQYF.

This clone has more than one count but fewer than ten. The chain combines TRBV7-9 with TRBJ2-4; 8 bases fit TRBD2. The CDR3 consists of 15 residues. The trim removed 5 bases at V and 5 bases at J, leaving 8 bases unmatched. Germline V lookup: CDR1 SEHNR, CDR2 FQNEAQ (reference sequence). This CDR3 is CASSRSGIGENIQYF. CDR3 nucleotides: TGTGCCAGCAGCCGTAGCGGGATAGGTGAAAACATTCAGTACTTC.

The J gene is TRBJ2-5, the V gene TRBV11-3, with 12 bases lining up with TRBD2. The V and J ends lost 4 bases and 5 bases, in that order; junction bases with no gene match: 14. CDR3 size: 18 residues. CDR1 is SGHNT and CDR2 is YENEEA in the germline V gene. The CDR3: CASSSSILTSGGSETQYF. For the CDR3, the DNA is TGTGCCAGCAGCTCAAGCATTCTTACTAGCGGGGGGTCGGAGACCCAGTACTTC.

The chain is built from TRBV5-1 and TRBJ2-1; the match to TRBD2 covers 10 bases. With V trimmed by 0 bases and J by 9 bases, 6 bases remained unmatched. The CDR3 has 15 residues. CDR1 and CDR2 (germline): SGHRS, YFSETQ. The CDR3 coding sequence is TGCGCCAGCAGCTTGGGAGGGACTAGCGTTCGTGAGCAGTTCTTC. Amino acids: CASSLGGTSVREQFF.

The sample holds one count of this clone. V gene TRBV25-1 combines with J gene TRBJ2-4, with a possible D match to TRBD1 (6 bases). The CDR3 extends over 11 amino acids. Trimming removed 6 bases at V and 10 bases at J, with 10 bases between. Germline V CDR1 and CDR2: MGHDK, SYGVNS. CDR3 amino acids: CASSGQTIQYF. The DNA of the CDR3 is TGTGCCAGCAGCGGACAGACGATTCAGTACTTC.

The V call is TRBV3-1 (or the pseudogene TRBV3-2), the J call TRBJ2-3, with a weak D call TRBD2 (6 bases). The germline V and J ends were trimmed by 4 bases and 2 bases, with 10 bases remaining between them. The CDR3 totals 14 residues. Germline V gene lookup returns CDR1 LGHDT and CDR2 YNNKEL (reference sequence). CDR3 residues: CASSLRTITDTQYF. The CDR3 DNA reads TGTGCCAGCAGCCTTAGGACTATCACAGATACGCAGTATTTT.

The chain joins TRBV19 to TRBJ1-1; 8 nucleotides match TRBD1. Unmatched junction bases numbered 2, after V lost 4 bases and J lost 1 base. CDR3 length: 14 residues. Germline V gene lookup returns CDR1 LNHDA and CDR2 SQIVND (reference sequence). DNA of the CDR3: TGTGCCAGTAGTAGGGACAGGTGGAACACTGAAGCTTTCTTT. As protein: CASSRDRWNTEAFF. The full variable domain, its missing parts supplied by reference TRBV19 and TRBJ1-1, is DGGITQSPKYLFRKEGQNVTLSCEQNLNHDAMYWYRQDPGQGLRLIYYSQIVNDFQKGDIAEGYSVSREKKESFPLTVTSAQKNPTAFYLCASSRDRWNTEAFFGQGTRLTVV.

The V gene is TRBV6-6, the J gene TRBJ2-3; 7 bases fit TRBD2. Germline loops: CDR1 MNHNY, CDR2 SVGAGI (reference sequence). The J segment lost 2 bases and the V segment lost 2 bases, leaving 1 base of the junction unmatched. The CDR3 extends over 14 amino acids. CDR3 DNA: TGTGCCAGCAGTTACCGGGAGGCCACAGATACGCAGTATTTT. It yields the protein CASSYREATDTQYF.

The V and J genes are TRBV6-6 and TRBJ2-1, with TRBD1 matching 9 bases. There are 15 residues in the CDR3. The germline gives CDR1 MNHNY, CDR2 SVGAGI (reference sequence). Losses at the gene ends were 0 bases for V and 5 bases for J; bases not matched to a gene: 2. The CDR3 DNA follows: TGTGCCAGCAGTTACTCAGGGACAGGGAACAATGAGCAGTTCTTC. Translated, it gives CASSYSGTGNNEQFF.